This T cell receptor (beta chain) was sequenced during a study of T cells in Graves' hyperthyroidism and ophthalmopathy (dated by TCRdb to the late 2010s). Background for the entire study: Peripheral blood samples were taken at the time of initial diagnosis, prior to any treatment. TCR V-J signatures able to tell the groups apart were searched for in a discovery cohort of 90 to 100 patients, of whom 43 had Graves' ophthalmopathy and roughly 57 had stable Graves' hyperthyroidism. Prospective prediction of ophthalmopathy was tested in an independent validation cohort of fewer than 20 hyperthyroidism patients and some 17 patients who later progressed to ophthalmopathy. The approximately 98 discovery patients were randomly divided into training and test sets at a 7:3 ratio. The study also compared thyroid tissue and blood T-cell repertoires from more than five Graves' hyperthyroidism patients. After blood sampling, hyperthyroidism patients were treated with methimazole at a starting dose of 30 mg daily, and ophthalmopathy patients were treated with high-dose intravenous methylprednisolone. According to the paper, TCR Vbeta CDR3 sequencing was carried out on over 130 peripheral blood samples, which came from 40 to 45 ophthalmopathy, under 85 hyperthyroidism and some 17 progressor patients.

At the junction V is shortened by 2 bases and J by 2 bases; bases outside the gene matches: 9. The CDR3 holds 15 amino acids from the cysteine to the phenylalanine. Of the read, only the CDR3 DNA is kept; its 45 bases are in frame from base 1. The germline V gene (reference sequence) provides CDR1 DFQATT and CDR2 SNEGSKA. Paper-wide results and their limitations: No statistical method was used to fix the sample size in advance, and group allocation was not hidden from the investigators. In validation, the model predicted progression to ophthalmopathy a median of 6.5 months before onset, with roughly 70% sensitivity and almost 75% specificity. In cross-validation, a model built on a 13 V-J signature told ophthalmopathy apart from stable hyperthyroidism with just under 90% sensitivity and around 81% specificity, and in testing the same model reached 80%/75%. Most expanded thyroid clonotypes (frequency above 0.001) were also found in blood, which suggests that blood repertoires may mirror thyroid immune responses.

This clonotype was recorded a few times. The antigen this receptor binds is unknown. No qualities accompany the bases; no much larger clone lies one base away. The TCR beta CDR3 regions were amplified from RNA transcripts. A first-round RT-PCR of the TCR CDR3 used the HTBI primer set with the Qiagen OneStep RT-PCR kit. A second multiplex PCR round built the libraries, followed by size selection and purification. Sequencing of the libraries was done on an Illumina HiSeq2000 using paired-end 100 bp reads. On the authors' methods: Raw data were processed with SOAPnuke, discarding reads with adapters, uncalled bases, mean Phred below 15, or no exact constant-primer or identifier match. COPE v1.2.5 was used to merge the high-quality paired reads, and each unique nucleotide sequence was defined as a clonotype. Clonotypes were aligned to IMGT TRBV, TRBD and TRBJ reference segments using MiTCR v1.1. The analysis included only V-J combinations with a frequency above 0.0001, which together covered over 98% of the repertoires. The TCS score was defined as the ratio of F50 (clonal expansion) to E x V (chaos), calculated using BLOSUM62-based TCRdist between CDR3 peptides within each V-J. Welch's t-statistics and random forest reduced some 510 V-J features to some 14, which were used in a naive Bayes classifier (R e1071). TCRdb reworked the public reads: Q25 trimming with fastp, MiXCR clone assembly, productive beta chains retained. Records with the same CDR3 protein are collapsed into one entry carrying the most frequent genes and DNA. The V and J calls reflect TCRdb's pipeline rather than the authors' work. Across this sample there are about 160,000 distinct CDR3 sequences, with 9.4% seen only once. The ten largest make up over 20% of the sample.

Hyperthyroidism patients were newly diagnosed, had a disease duration of under 2 months, and were aged 18 to 65 years. Exclusion was applied to patients with uncontrolled infections, other autoimmune diseases, pregnancy or lactation. Diagnoses were based on clinical symptoms, serum thyroxine and TRAb, thyroid ultrasound and orbital computed tomography. Blood from progressor patients was drawn when they were first diagnosed with hyperthyroidism, before any ophthalmopathy symptoms appeared. Ficoll-Paque density gradient centrifugation was used to isolate PBMCs from approximately 11 ml of fresh peripheral blood. Progressor patients were initially diagnosed with Graves' hyperthyroidism and developed ophthalmopathy during follow-up. Trizol reagent was used to extract total RNA, and RNA quality was then checked on an Agilent 2100 Bioanalyzer.

This TCR was sampled from a woman aged 18-29 years with Graves' hyperthyroidism that later progressed to Graves' ophthalmopathy. Sequenced: blood. The sequence joins TRBV20-1 to TRBJ2-7, with 7 middle bases fitting TRBD1. For the CDR3, the sequence is CSARPHRGSTYEQYF. The nucleotide sequence is TGCAGTGCTAGACCTCACAGGGGTTCAACCTACGAGCAGTACTTC.